This T cell receptor (beta chain) was recorded in a study of T cell responses to AZD1222 COVID-19 vaccine. Trimming stripped 5 bases from V and 13 bases from J, with 16 bases between. The germline CDR1 and CDR2 sequences are MDHEN and SYDVKM. This CDR3 region has 12 residues. Of note for this clone: The antigen is unknown.

TCRdb's copy holds only in-frame clones and misses some; the assay was immunoSEQ multiplex PCR. The table has 100,000 or so clones, over 90% seen once. The study's findings and limits: A reported finding is that nearly half of spike-specific TCRs target unmutated variant regions.

This specimen consisted of peripheral blood, obtained on day 0 of AZD1222 vaccination. The gene calls are TRBV28 and TRBJ2-3; D is uncertain. The TCR sequence derives from an adult in good health. CDR3 protein: CASSPPGRREYF. CDR3 coding DNA: TGTGCCAGCAGTCCGCCCGGGCGAAGGGAGTATTTT.